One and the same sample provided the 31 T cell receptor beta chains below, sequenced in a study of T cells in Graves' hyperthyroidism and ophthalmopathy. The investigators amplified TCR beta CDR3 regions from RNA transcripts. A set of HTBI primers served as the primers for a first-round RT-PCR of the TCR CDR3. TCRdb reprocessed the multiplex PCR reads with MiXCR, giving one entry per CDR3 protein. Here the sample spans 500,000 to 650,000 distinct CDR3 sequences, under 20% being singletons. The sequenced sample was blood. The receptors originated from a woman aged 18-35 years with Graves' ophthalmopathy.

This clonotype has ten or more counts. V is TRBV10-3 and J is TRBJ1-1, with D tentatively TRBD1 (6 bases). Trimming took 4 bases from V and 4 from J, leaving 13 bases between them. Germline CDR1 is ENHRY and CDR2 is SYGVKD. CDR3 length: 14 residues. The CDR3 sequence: CAISVGGAGTEAFF. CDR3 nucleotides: TGTGCCATCAGTGTAGGGGGTGCTGGCACTGAAGCTTTCTTT.

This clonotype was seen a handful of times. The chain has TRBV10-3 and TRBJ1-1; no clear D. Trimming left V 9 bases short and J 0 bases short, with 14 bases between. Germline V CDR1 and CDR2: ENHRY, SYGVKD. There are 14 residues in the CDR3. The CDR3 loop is CAIAPTGVNTEAFF. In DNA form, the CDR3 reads TGTGCCATAGCACCAACTGGGGTGAACACTGAAGCTTTCTTT.

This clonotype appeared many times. The CDR3 DNA is TGTGCCAGCAGCTCCCCCGCGGGGCTCACAGATACGCAGTATTTT. Amino acids: CASSSPAGLTDTQYF. This chain connects TRBV13 to TRBJ2-3, with a weak D call TRBD2 (6 bases). Germline CDR1 and CDR2: PRHDT and FYEKMQ (reference sequence). V lost 4 bases, J lost 2 bases, and 13 bases lay in between. The CDR3 has 15 amino acids.

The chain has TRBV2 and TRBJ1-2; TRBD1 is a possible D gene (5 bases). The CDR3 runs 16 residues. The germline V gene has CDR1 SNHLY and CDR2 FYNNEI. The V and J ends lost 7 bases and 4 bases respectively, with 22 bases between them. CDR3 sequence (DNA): TGTGCCAGCACCCAGTCCTGGGACCAAGGGCGCTATGGCTACACCTTC. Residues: CASTQSWDQGRYGYTF.

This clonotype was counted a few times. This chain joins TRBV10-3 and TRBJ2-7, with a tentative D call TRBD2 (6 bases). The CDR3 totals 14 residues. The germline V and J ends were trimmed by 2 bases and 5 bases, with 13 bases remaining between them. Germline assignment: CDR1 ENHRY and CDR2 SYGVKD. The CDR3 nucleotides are TGTGCCATCAGTGAGGGGGAGGATTCTCACGAGCAGTACTTC. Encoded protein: CAISEGEDSHEQYF.

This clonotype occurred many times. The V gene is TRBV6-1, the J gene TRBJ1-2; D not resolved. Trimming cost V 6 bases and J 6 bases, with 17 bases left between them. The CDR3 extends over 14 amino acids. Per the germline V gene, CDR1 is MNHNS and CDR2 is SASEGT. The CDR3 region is CASSPGQRADGYTF. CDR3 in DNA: TGTGCCAGCAGCCCAGGTCAAAGGGCGGATGGCTACACCTTC.

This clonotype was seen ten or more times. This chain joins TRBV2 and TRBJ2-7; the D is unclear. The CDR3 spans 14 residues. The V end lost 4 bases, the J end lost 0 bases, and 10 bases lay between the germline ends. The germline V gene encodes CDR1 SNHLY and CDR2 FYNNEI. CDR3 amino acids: CASSVQQVSYEQYF. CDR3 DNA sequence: TGTGCCAGCAGTGTGCAACAAGTCTCCTACGAGCAGTACTTC. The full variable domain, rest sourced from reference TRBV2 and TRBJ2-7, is EPEVTQTPSHQVTQMGQEVILRCVPISNHLYFYWYRQILGQKVEFLVSFYNNEISEKSEIFDDQFSVERPDGSNFTLKIRSTKLEDSAMYFCASSVQQVSYEQYFGPGTRLTVT.

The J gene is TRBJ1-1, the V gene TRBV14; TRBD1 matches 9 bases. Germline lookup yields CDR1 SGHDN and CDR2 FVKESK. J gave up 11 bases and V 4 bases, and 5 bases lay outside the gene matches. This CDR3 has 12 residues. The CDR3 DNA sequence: TGTGCCAGCAGCCGGACAGGGGTGGGGGCTTTCTTT. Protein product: CASSRTGVGAFF.

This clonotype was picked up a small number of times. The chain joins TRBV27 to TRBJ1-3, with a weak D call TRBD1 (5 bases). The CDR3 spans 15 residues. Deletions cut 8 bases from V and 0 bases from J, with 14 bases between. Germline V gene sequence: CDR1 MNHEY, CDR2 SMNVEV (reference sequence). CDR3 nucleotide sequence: TGTGCCAGCCGCCGGGACGTGGGCTCTGGAAACACCATATATTTT. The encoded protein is CASRRDVGSGNTIYF.

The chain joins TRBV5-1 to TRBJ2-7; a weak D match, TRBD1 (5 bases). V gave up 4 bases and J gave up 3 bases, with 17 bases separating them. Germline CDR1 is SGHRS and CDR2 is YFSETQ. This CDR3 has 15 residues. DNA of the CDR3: TGCGCCAGCAGCCGGATAGGGGCTTCCGGCTACGAGCAGTACTTC. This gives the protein CASSRIGASGYEQYF.

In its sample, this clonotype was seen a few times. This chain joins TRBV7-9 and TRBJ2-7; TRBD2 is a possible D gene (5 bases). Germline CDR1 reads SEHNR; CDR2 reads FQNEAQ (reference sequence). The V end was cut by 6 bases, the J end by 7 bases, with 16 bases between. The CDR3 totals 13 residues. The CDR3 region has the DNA TGTGCCAGCAGTAGAGGAGTTGGGGAGGAGCAGTACTTC. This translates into CASSRGVGEEQYF. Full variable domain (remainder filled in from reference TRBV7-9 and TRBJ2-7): DTGVSQNPRHKITKRGQNVTFRCDPISEHNRLYWYRQTLGQGPEFLTYFQNEAQLEKSRLLSDRFSAERPKGSFSTLEIQRTEQGDSAMYLCASSRGVGEEQYFGPGTRLTVT.

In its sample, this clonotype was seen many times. CDR3 region: CAWHRDRPFF. Written as DNA, the CDR3 is TGTGCCTGGCATCGGGACAGACCGTTCTTC. The rearrangement links TRBV30 to TRBJ2-1, with 7 nucleotides matching TRBD1. In germline, CDR1 is GTSNPN, CDR2 SVGIG (reference sequence). There are 10 residues in the CDR3. J was trimmed by 15 bases and V by 5 bases; bases with no gene match: 7.

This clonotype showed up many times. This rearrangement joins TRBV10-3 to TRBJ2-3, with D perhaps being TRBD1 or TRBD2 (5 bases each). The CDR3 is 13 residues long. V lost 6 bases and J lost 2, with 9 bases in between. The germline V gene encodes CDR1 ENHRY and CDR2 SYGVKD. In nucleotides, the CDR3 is TGTGCCATCAGGAGGGGCTACACAGATACGCAGTATTTT. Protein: CAIRRGYTDTQYF.

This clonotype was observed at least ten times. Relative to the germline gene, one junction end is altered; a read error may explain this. CDR3 protein: CASSSQPNYGYTF. CDR3 nucleotide sequence: TGCGCCAGCAGCTCCCAACCGAACTATGGCTACACCTTC. The J gene is TRBJ1-2, the V gene TRBV28; no clear D. The CDR3 runs 13 residues. Germline V gives CDR1 MDHEN, CDR2 SYDVKM.

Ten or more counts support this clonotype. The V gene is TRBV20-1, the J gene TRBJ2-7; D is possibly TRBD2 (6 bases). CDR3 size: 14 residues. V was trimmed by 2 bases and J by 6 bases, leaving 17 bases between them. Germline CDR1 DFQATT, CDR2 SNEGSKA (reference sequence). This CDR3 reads CSARTVGGFLEQYF. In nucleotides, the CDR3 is TGCAGTGCTAGAACGGTCGGAGGGTTTCTCGAGCAGTACTTC.

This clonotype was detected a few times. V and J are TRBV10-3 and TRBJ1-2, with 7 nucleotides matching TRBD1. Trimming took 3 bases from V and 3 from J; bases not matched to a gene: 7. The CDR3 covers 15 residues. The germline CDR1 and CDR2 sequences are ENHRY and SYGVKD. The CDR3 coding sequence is TGTGCCATCAGTGACCCCTACAGGGGCCACTATGGCTACACCTTC. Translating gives CAISDPYRGHYGYTF.

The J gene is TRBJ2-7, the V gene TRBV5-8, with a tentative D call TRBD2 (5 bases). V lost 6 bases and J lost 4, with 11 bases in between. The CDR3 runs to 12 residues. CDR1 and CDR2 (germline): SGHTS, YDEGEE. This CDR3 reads CASKRTEYEQYF. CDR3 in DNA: TGTGCCAGCAAACGGACTGAATACGAGCAGTACTTC.

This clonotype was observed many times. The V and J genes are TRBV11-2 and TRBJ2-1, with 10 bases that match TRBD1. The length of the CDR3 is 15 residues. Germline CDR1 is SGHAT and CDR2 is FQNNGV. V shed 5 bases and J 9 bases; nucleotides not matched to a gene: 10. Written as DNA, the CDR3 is TGTGCCAGCAGCCCCGCGAGGACAGGGGGAGGTGAGCAGTTCTTC. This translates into CASSPARTGGGEQFF.

The CDR3 DNA sequence: TGTGCCAGCAGCGTTCTAGGCAGGGGCTACACCTTC. Its protein is CASSVLGRGYTF. The chain uses TRBV13 and TRBJ1-2; D is unresolved. Trimming removed 5 bases from V and 8 bases from J, with 12 bases in between. This CDR3 contains 12 residues. Per germline, CDR1 PRHDT and CDR2 FYEKMQ (reference sequence).

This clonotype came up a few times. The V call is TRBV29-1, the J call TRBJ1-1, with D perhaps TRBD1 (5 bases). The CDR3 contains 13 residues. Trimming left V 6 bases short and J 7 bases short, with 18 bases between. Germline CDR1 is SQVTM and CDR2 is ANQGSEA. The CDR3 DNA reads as TGCAGCGTGCAGGGACTGAAAGAAATTGAAGCTTTCTTT. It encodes CSVQGLKEIEAFF.

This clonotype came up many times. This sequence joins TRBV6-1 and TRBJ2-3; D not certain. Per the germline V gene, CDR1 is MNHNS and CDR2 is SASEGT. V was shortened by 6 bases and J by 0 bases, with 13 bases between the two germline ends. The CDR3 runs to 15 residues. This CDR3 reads CASSLWRASTDTQYF. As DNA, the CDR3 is TGTGCCAGCAGCTTATGGCGCGCCAGCACAGATACGCAGTATTTT.

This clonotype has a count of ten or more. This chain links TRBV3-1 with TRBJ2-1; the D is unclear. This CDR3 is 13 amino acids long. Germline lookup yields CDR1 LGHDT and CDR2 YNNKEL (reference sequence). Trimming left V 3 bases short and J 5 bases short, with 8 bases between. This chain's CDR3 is CASSHPGNNEQFF. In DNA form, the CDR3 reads TGTGCCAGCAGCCACCCTGGGAACAATGAGCAGTTCTTC.

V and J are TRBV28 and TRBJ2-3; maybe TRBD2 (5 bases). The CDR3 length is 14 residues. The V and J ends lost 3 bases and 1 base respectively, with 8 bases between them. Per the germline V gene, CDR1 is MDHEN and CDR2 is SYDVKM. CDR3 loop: CASSLERGTDTQYF. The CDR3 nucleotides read TGTGCCAGCAGTTTGGAGAGGGGCACAGATACGCAGTATTTT.

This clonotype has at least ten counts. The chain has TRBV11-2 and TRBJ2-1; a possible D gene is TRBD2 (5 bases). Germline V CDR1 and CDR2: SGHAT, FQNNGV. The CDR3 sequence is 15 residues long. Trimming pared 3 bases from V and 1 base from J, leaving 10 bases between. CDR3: CASSLAPGSYNEQFF. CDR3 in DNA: TGTGCCAGCAGCTTGGCGCCGGGGTCCTACAATGAGCAGTTCTTC.

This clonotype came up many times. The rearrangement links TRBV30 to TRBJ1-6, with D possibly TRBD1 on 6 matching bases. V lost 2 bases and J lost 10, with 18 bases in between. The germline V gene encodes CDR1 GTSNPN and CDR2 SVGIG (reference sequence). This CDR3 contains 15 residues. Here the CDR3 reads CAWSLRGSAWSPLHF. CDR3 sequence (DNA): TGTGCCTGGAGTCTCAGGGGCTCTGCGTGGTCACCCCTCCACTTT. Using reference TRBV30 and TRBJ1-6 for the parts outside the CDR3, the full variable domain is SQTIHQWPATLVQPVGSPLSLECTVEGTSNPNLYWYRQAAGRGLQLLFYSVGIGQISSEVPQNLSASRPQDRQFILSSKKLLLSDSGFYLCAWSLRGSAWSPLHFGNGTRLTVT.

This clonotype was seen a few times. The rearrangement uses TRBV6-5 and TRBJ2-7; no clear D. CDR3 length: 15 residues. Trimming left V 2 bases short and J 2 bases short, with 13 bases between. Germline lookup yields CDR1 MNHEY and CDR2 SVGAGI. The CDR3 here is CASSYMVAEPYEQYF. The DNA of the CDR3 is TGTGCCAGCAGTTACATGGTGGCGGAACCCTACGAGCAGTACTTC.

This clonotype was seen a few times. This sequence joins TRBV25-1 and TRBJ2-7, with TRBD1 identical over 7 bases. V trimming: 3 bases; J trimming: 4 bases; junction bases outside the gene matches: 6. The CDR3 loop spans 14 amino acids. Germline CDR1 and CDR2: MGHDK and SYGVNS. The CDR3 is CASSDGTVTYEQYF. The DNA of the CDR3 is TGTGCCAGCAGTGACGGGACAGTCACATACGAGCAGTACTTC.

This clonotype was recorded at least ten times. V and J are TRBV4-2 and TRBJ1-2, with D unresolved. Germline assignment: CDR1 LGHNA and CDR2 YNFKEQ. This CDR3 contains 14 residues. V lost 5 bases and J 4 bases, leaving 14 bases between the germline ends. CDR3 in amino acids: CASSADPRVYGYTF. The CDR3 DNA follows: TGTGCCAGCAGCGCGGACCCGAGGGTCTATGGCTACACCTTC.

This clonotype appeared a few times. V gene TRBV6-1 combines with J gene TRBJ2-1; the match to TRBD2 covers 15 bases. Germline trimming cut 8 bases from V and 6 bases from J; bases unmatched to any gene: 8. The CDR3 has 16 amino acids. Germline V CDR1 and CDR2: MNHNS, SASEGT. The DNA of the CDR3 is TGTGCCAGCCCCGGACTAGCGGGGGGGCAGCGCAATGAGCAGTTCTTC. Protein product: CASPGLAGGQRNEQFF.

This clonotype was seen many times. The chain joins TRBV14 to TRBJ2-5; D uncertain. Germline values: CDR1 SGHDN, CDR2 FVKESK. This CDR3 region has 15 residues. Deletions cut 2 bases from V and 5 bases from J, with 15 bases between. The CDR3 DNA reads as TGTGCCAGCAGCCAAAGGGCCACCATCGGGGAGACCCAGTACTTC. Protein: CASSQRATIGETQYF. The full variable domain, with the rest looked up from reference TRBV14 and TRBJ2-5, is EAGVTQFPSHSVIEKGQTVTLRCDPISGHDNLYWYRRVMGKEIKFLLHFVKESKQDESGMPNNRFLAERTGGTYSTLKVQPAELEDSGVYFCASSQRATIGETQYFGPGTRLLVL.

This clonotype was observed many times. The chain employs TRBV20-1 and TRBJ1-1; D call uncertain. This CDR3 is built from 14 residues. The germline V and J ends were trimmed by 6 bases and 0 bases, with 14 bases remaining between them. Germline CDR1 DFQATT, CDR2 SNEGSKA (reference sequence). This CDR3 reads CSALRTDMNTEAFF. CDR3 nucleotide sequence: TGCAGTGCCCTAAGGACGGATATGAACACTGAAGCTTTCTTT.